This T cell receptor (beta chain) comes out of a study of cytomegalovirus exposure and HLA in healthy donors. Across the study: Sequencing of around 200 million T cells in an earlier analysis found around 120 million unique TCR beta sequences. Study-wide findings and caveats: In a later analysis, across HLA loci, associated TCR counts were highest for DRB1, lowest for HLA-C.

In the PCR, 60 Vbeta and 13 Jbeta primers were used. TCRdb's copy holds only in-frame clones and misses some; the assay was immunoSEQ multiplex PCR. The sample has 100,000 to 150,000 clones, roughly a sixth seen once; the top ten hold 2.9%. The germline CDR1 and CDR2 sequences are MNHNY and SVGAGI (reference sequence). The ends were cut back, 6 bases at V and 0 bases at J, with 14 bases in the middle. The CDR3 extends over 16 amino acids. Turning to this clone: Its cognate antigen is unknown.

The sequence was obtained from a female donor in good health and CMV-seropositive. This chain connects TRBV6-6 to TRBJ2-2; possible D gene TRBD2, 5 bases. Specimen: PBMCs. CDR3 sequence (DNA): TGTGCCAGCAGGAGATTCGAGGGAACGAACACCGGGGAGCTGTTTTTT. It codes for CASRRFEGTNTGELFF.